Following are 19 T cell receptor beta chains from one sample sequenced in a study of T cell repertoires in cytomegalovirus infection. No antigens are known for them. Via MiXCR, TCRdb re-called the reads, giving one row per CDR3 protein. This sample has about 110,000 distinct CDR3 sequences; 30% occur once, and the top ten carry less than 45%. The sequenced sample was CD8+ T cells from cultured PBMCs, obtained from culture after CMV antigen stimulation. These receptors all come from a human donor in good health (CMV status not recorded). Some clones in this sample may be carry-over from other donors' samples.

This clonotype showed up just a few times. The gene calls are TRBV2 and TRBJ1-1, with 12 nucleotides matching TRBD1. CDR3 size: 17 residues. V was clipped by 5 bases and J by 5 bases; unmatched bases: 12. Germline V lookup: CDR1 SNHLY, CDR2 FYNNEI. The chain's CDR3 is CASSSPGTGGGRTEAFF. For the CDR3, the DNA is TGTGCCAGCAGTTCGCCCGGGACAGGGGGCGGGCGAACTGAAGCTTTCTTT. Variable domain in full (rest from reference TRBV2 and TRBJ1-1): EPEVTQTPSHQVTQMGQEVILRCVPISNHLYFYWYRQILGQKVEFLVSFYNNEISEKSEIFDDQFSVERPDGSNFTLKIRSTKLEDSAMYFCASSSPGTGGGRTEAFFGQGTRLTVV.

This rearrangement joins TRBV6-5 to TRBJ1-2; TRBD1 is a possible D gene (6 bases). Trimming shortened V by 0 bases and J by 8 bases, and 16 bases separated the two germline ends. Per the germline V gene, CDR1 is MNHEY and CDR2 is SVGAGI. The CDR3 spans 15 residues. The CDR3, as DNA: TGTGCCAGCAGTTACTCGAGTAACTCGGGGGCCGGCTACACCTTC. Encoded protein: CASSYSSNSGAGYTF.

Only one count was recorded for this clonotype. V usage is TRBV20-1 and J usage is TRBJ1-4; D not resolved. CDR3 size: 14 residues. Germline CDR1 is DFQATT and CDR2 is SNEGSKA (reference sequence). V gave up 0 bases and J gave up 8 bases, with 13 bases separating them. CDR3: CSARDGDGREKLFF. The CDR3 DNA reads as TGCAGTGCTAGAGATGGAGACGGCCGGGAAAAACTGTTTTTT.

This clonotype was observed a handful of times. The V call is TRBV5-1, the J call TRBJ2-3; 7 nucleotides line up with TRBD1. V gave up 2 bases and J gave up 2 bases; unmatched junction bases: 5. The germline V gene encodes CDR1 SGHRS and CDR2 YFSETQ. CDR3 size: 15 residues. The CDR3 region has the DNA TGCGCCAGCAGCTTTACTGGACAGGACACAGATACGCAGTATTTT. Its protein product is CASSFTGQDTDTQYF.

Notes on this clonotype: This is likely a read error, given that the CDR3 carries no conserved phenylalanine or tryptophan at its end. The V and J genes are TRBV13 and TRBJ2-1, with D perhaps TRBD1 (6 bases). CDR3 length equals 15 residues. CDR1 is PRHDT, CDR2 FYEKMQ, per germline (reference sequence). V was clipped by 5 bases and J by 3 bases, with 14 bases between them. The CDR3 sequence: CASSRKQGIYNEQFL. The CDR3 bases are TGTGCCAGCAGCCGCAAGCAGGGGATCTACAATGAGCAGTTCCTC.

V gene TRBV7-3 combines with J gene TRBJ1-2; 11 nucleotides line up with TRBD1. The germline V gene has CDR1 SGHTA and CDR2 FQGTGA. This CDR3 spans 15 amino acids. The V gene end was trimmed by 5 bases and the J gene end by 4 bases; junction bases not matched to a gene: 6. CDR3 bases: TGTGCCAGCAGCCCCGGACAGGGGGCGGGCTATGGCTACACCTTC. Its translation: CASSPGQGAGYGYTF.

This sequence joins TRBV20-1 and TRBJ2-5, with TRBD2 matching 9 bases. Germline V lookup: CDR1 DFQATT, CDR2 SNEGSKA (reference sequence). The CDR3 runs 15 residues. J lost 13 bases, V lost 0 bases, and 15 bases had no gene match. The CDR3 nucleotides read TGCAGTGCTAGAGAAGGGAGCGGGGGGCTCGACCCACGGTACTTC. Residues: CSAREGSGGLDPRYF.

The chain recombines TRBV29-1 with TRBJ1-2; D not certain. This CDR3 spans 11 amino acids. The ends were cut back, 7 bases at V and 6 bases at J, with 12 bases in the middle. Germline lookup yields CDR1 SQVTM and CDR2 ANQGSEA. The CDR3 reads CSGRFYDGYTF. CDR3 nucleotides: TGCAGCGGCCGATTCTATGATGGCTACACCTTC.

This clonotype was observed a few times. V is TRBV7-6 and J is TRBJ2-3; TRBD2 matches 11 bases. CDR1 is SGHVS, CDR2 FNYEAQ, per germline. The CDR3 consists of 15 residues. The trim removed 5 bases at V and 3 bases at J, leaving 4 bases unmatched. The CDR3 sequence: CASSPSGGRTDTQYF. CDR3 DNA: TGTGCCAGCAGCCCTAGCGGGGGGAGGACAGATACGCAGTATTTT.

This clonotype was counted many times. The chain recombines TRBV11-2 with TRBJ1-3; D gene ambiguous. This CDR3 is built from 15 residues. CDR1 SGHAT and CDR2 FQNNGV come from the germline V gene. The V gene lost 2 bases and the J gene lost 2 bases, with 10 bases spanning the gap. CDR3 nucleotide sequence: TGTGCCAGCAGCTTAATAGGGAGAGCTGGAAACACCATATATTTT. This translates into CASSLIGRAGNTIYF.

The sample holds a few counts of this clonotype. The CDR3 region has the DNA TGTGCCAGCAGTTTATTGGGACAGGGTGATGAAAAACTGTTTTTT. This codes for CASSLLGQGDEKLFF. The V call is TRBV12-3 or TRBV12-4, the J call TRBJ1-4, with 9 nucleotides matching TRBD1. J was trimmed by 6 bases and V by 2 bases; bases with no gene match: 4. The CDR3 contains 15 residues.

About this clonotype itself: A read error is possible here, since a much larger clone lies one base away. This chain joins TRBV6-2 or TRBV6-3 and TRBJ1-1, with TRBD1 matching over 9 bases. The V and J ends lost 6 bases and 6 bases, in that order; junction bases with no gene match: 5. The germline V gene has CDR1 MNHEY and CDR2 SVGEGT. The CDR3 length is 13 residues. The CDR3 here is CASSPGTGSEAFF. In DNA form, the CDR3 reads TGTGCCAGCAGCCCCGGGACAGGGTCTGAAGCTTTCTTT.

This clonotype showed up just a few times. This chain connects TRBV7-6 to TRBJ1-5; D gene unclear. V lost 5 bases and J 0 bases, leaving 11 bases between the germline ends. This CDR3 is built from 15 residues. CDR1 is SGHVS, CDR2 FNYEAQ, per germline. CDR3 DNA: TGTGCCAGCAGCCGCACCGTATATAGCAATCAGCCCCAGCATTTT. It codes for CASSRTVYSNQPQHF.

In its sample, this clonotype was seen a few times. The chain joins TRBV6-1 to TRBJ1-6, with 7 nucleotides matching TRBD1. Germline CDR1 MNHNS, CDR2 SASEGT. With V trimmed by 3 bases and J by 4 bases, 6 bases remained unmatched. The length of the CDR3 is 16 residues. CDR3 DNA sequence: TGTGCCAGCAGTGACACACCGGGACAGTATAATTCACCCCTCCACTTT. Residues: CASSDTPGQYNSPLHF.

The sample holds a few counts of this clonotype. The CDR3 DNA sequence: TGTGCCAGTAGTATATCGAGCGGGGACCCAAGCTCCTACAATGAGCAGTTCTTC. Protein product: CASSISSGDPSSYNEQFF. The V and J genes are TRBV19 and TRBJ2-1; 7 bases match TRBD2. Germline values: CDR1 LNHDA, CDR2 SQIVND (reference sequence). Trimming took 2 bases from V and 0 from J; bases not matched to a gene: 10. This CDR3 is 18 amino acids long.

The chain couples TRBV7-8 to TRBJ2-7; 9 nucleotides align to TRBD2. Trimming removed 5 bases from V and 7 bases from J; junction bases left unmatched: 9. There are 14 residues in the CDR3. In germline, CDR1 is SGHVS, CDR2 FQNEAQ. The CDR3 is CASSQQRGALEQYF. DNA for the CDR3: TGTGCCAGCAGCCAGCAGCGGGGGGCCCTGGAGCAGTACTTC.

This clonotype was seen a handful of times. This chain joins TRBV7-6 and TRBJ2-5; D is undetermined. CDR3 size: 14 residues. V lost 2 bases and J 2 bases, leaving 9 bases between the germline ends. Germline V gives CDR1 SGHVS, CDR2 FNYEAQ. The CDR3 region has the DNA TGTGCCAGCAGCTTAACTCCGGTTCAAGAGACCCAGTACTTC. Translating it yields CASSLTPVQETQYF.

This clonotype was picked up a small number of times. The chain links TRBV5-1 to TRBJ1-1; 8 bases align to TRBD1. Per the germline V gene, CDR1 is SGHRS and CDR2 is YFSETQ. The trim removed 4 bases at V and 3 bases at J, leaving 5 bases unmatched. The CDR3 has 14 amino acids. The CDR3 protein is CASSQSGGYTEAFF. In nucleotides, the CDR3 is TGCGCCAGCAGCCAGTCAGGGGGCTACACTGAAGCTTTCTTT. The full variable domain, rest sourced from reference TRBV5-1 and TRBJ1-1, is KAGVTQTPRYLIKTRGQQVTLSCSPISGHRSVSWYQQTPGQGLQFLFEYFSETQRNKGNFPGRFSGRQFSNSRSEMNVSTLELGDSALYLCASSQSGGYTEAFFGQGTRLTVV.

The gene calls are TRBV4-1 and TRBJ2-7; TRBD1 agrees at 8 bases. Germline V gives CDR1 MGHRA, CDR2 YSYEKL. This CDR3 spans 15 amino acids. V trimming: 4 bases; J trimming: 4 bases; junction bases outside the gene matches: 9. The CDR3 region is CASSRGQGALYEQYF. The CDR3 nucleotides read TGCGCCAGCAGCCGCGGACAGGGTGCCTTATACGAGCAGTACTTC.